This record concerns one T cell receptor beta chain sequence. What it binds is unknown. These data come from a study of T-cell memory formation after mild COVID-19. Study-level information: In these data, TCR clusters were largely donor specific.

Via MiXCR, TCRdb re-called the 5' RACE reads, giving one row per CDR3 protein. The sample has about 560,000 distinct CDR3 sequences; roughly 18% are singletons. Study conclusions and caveats: CD4+ contracting clones lay mainly in CM and EM, CD8+ ones in EMRA.

The CDR3 runs 21 residues. Per the germline V gene, CDR1 is SGHTA and CDR2 is FQGNSA. Trimming took 5 bases from V and 2 from J; bases not matched to a gene: 27. The sequence was collected from an adult woman who had mild COVID-19 (a few samples of this study predate the infection). Cell type and time point are not known. The J gene is TRBJ2-7, the V gene TRBV7-2; 7 nucleotides line up with TRBD2. Source material: PBMCs or a T cell subset sorted from them (not recorded which). In DNA form, the CDR3 reads TGTGCCAGCAGCGCTCGAGCTCTAGCGGTGGGAGAGCCACTTGCCGCCTACGAGCAGTACTTC. This codes for CASSARALAVGEPLAAYEQYF.